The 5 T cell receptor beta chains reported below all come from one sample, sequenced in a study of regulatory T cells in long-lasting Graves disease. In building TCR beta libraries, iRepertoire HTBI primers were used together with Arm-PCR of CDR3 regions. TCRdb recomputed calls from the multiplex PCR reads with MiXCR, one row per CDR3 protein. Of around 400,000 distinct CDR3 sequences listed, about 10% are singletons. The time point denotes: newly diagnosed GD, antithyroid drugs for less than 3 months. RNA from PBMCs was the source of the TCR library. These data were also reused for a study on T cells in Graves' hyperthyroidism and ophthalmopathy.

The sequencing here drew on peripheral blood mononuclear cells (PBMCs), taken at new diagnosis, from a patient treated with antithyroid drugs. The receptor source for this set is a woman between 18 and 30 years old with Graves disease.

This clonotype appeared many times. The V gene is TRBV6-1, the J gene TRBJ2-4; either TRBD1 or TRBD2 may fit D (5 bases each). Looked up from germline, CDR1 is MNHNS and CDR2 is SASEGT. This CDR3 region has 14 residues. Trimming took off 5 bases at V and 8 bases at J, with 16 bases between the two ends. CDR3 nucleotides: TGTGCCAGCAGTCTACGGGACCCCAAGTACATTCAGTACTTC. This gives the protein CASSLRDPKYIQYF.

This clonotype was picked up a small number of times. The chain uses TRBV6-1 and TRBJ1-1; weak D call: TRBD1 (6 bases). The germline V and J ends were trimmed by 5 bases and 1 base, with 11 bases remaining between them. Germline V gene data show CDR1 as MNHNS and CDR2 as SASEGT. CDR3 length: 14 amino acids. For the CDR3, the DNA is TGTGCCAGCAGTAGACCGGGACAGAACACTGAAGCTTTCTTT. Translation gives CASSRPGQNTEAFF.

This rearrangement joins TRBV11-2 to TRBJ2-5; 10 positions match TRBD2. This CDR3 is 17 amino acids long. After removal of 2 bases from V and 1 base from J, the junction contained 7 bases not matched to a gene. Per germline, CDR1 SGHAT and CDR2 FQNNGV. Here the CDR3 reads CASSLRGSGGIQETQYF. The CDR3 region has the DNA TGTGCCAGCAGCTTAAGGGGTAGCGGGGGGATCCAAGAGACCCAGTACTTC. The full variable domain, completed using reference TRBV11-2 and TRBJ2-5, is EAGVAQSPRYKIIEKRQSVAFWCNPISGHATLYWYQQILGQGPKLLIQFQNNGVVDDSQLPKDRFSAERLKGVDSTLKIQPAKLEDSAVYLCASSLRGSGGIQETQYFGPGTRLLVL.

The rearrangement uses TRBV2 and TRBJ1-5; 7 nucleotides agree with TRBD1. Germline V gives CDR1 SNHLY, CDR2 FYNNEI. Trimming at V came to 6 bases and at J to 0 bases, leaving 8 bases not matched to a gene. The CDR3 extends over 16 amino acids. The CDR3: CASRLGTEHSNQPQHF. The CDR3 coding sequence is TGTGCCAGCAGGCTTGGGACAGAGCATAGCAATCAGCCCCAGCATTTT. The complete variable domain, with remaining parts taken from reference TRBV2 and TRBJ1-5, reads EPEVTQTPSHQVTQMGQEVILRCVPISNHLYFYWYRQILGQKVEFLVSFYNNEISEKSEIFDDQFSVERPDGSNFTLKIRSTKLEDSAMYFCASRLGTEHSNQPQHFGDGTRLSIL.

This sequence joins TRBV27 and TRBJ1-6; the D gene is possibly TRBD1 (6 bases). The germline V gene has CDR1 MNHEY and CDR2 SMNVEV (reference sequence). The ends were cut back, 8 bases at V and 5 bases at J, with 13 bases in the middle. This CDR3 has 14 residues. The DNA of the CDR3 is TGTGCCAGCTCCGCGACAGGCGATAATTCACCCCTCCACTTT. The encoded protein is CASSATGDNSPLHF.